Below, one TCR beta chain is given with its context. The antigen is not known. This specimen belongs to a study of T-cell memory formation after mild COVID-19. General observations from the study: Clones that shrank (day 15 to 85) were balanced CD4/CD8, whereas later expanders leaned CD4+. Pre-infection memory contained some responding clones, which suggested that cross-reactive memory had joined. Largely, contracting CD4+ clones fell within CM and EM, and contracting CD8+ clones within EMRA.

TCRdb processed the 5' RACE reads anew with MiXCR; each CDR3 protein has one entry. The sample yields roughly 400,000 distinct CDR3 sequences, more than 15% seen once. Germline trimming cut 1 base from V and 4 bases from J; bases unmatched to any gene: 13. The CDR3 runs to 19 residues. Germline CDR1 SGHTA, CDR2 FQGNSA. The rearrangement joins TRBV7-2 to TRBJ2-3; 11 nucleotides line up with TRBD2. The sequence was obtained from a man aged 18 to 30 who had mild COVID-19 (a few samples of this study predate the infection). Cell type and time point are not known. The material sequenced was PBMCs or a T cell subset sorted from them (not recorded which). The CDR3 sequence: CASSLGASGGTGPSDTQYF. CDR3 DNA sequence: TGTGCCAGCAGCTTAGGTGCTAGCGGGGGGACCGGGCCATCAGATACGCAGTATTTT.